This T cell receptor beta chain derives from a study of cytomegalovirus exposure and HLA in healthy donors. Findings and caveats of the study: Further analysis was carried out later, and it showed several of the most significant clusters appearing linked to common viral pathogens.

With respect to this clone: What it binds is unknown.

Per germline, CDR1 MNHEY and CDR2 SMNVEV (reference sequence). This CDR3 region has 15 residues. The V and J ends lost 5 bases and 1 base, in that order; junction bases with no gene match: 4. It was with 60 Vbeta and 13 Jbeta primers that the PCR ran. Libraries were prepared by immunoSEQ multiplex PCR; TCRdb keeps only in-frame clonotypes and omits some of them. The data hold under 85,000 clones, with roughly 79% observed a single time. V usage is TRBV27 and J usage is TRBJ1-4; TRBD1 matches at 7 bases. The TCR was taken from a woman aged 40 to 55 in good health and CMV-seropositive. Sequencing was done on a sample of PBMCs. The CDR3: CASSPTGVTNEKLFF. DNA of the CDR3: TGTGCCAGCAGTCCCACAGGGGTAACTAATGAAAAACTGTTTTTT. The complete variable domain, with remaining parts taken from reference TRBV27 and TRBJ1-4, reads EAQVTQNPRYLITVTGKKLTVTCSQNMNHEYMSWYRQDPGLGLRQIYYSMNVEVTDKGDVPEGYKVSRKEKRNFPLILESPSPNQTSLYFCASSPTGVTNEKLFFGSGTQLSVL.